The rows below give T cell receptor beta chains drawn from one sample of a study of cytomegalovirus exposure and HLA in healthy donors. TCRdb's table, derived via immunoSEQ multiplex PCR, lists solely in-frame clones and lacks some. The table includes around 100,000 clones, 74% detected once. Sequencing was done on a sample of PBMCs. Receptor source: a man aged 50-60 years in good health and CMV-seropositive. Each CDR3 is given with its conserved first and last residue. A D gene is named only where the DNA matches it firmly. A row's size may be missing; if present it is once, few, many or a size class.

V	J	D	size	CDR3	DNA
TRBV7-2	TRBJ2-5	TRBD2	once	CASGRVGEETQYF	TGTGCCAGCGGGAGGGTAGGGGAAGAGACCCAGTACTTC
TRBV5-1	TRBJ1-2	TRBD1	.	CASSLGQGANYGYTF	TGCGCCAGCAGCTTGGGACAGGGGGCTAACTATGGCTACACCTTC
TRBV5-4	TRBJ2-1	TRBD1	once	CAGSLPRRTGLKTNEQFF	TGTGCCGGCAGCCTCCCCCGTCGGACAGGGCTCAAAACCAATGAGCAGTTCTTC
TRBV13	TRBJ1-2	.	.	CASSLGGEFPNYGYTF	TGTGCCAGCAGCTTAGGCGGGGAATTCCCCAACTATGGCTACACCTTC
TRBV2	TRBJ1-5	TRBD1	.	CASSDSGGDQPQHF	TGTGCCAGCAGTGATTCAGGGGGCGATCAGCCCCAGCATTTT
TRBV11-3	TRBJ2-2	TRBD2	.	CASSLGGLAGNTGELFF	TGTGCCAGCAGCTTAGGTGGGCTAGCGGGGAACACCGGGGAGCTGTTTTTT
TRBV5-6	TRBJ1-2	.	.	CASSPRRLLGGGYTF	TGTGCCAGCAGCCCCCGAAGGCTGCTCGGGGGTGGCTACACCTTC
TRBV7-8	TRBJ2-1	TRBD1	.	CASSPRTGSGQFF	TGTGCCAGCAGCCCCCGGACAGGCTCGGGGCAGTTCTTC
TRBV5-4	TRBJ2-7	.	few	CASSLGQTGYEQYF	TGTGCCAGCAGCTTGGGACAGACAGGCTACGAGCAGTACTTC
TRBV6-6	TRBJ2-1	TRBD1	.	CASSSEGDRGPNEQFF	TGTGCCAGCAGTTCCGAAGGGGACAGGGGGCCGAATGAGCAGTTCTTC
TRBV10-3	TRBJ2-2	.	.	CAISELAGTGELFF	TGTGCCATCAGTGAACTAGCCGGCACCGGGGAGCTGTTTTTT
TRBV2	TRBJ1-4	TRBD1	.	CASTAQGVEYEKLFF	TGTGCCAGCACGGCCCAGGGGGTAGAATATGAAAAACTGTTTTTT
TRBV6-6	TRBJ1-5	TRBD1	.	CASHPGQVGDQPQHF	TGTGCCAGCCACCCGGGACAGGTAGGCGATCAGCCCCAGCATTTT
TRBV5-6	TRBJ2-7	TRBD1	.	CASSLAGTDSYEQYF	TGTGCCAGCAGCTTGGCCGGGACAGATTCCTACGAGCAGTACTTC
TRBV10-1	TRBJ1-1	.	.	CASSEGRRSEAFF	TGCGCCAGCAGTGAGGGGAGGAGATCGGAAGCTTTCTTT
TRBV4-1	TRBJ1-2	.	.	CASSLTEGGHLGYTF	TGCGCCAGCAGCCTCACCGAGGGGGGGCACTTGGGCTACACCTTC
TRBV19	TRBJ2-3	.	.	CASSVGMPGNTQYF	TGTGCCAGTAGTGTTGGTATGCCCGGTAATACGCAGTATTTT
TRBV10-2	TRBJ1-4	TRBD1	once	CASSESGTGFNEKLFF	TGCGCCAGCAGTGAGTCCGGGACAGGGTTTAATGAAAAACTGTTTTTT
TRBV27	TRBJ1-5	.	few	CASSLRGYQPQHF	TGTGCCAGCAGTTTAAGGGGTTACCAGCCCCAGCATTTT
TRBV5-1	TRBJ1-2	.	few	CASSLINSQGGYTF	TGCGCCAGCAGCTTGATTAACAGCCAAGGTGGCTACACCTTC
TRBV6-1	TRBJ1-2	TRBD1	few	CASLRDRAYGYTF	TGTGCCAGCCTCCGGGACAGGGCGTATGGCTACACCTTC
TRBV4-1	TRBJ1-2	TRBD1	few	CASSLYGQAEVGGSGYTF	TGCGCCAGCAGCCTTTATGGACAGGCGGAGGTCGGCGGGTCGGGCTACACCTTC
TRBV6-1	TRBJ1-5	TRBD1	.	CAIQGQGYQPQHF	TGTGCCATCCAGGGACAGGGGTATCAGCCCCAGCATTTT
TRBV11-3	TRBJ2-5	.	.	CASSPNGAVSTQYF	TGTGCCAGCAGCCCAAACGGAGCGGTGTCGACCCAGTACTTC
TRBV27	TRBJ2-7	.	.	CASSLAGSSSYEQYF	TGTGCCAGCAGTTTAGCAGGGTCCTCCTCCTACGAGCAGTACTTC
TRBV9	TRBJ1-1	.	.	CASRSPPTGVMNTEAFF	TGTGCCAGCCGATCCCCCCCCACAGGCGTTATGAACACTGAAGCTTTCTTT
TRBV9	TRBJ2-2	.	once	CASSASTGELFF	TGTGCCAGCAGCGCTAGCACCGGGGAGCTGTTTTTT
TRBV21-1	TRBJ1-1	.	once	CASSRGDREDEAFF	TGTGCCAGCAGCAGAGGGGACAGGGAAGACGAAGCTTTCTTT
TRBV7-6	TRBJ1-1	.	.	CASSPGLNTEAFF	TGTGCCAGCAGCCCCGGTTTGAACACTGAAGCTTTCTTT
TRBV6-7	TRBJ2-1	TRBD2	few	CASSIPGLENNEQFF	TGTGCCAGCAGTATACCGGGACTAGAGAACAATGAGCAGTTCTTC
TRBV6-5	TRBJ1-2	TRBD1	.	CASSSQGDYGYTF	TGTGCCAGCAGTTCTCAGGGGGACTATGGCTACACCTTC
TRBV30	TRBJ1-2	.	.	CAWSRGGPNYGYTF	TGTGCCTGGAGTCGCGGGGGCCCCAACTATGGCTACACCTTC
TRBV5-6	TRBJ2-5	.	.	CGSSSGLRQETQYF	TGCGGCAGCAGCTCGGGACTTCGCCAAGAGACCCAGTACTTC
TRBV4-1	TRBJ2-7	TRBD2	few	CASSQDPTSGVSYEQYF	TGCGCCAGCAGCCAAGACCCTACTAGCGGCGTGTCCTACGAGCAGTACTTC
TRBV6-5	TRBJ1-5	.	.	CASSSETNQPQHF	TGTGCCAGCAGCTCAGAAACCAATCAGCCCCAGCATTTT
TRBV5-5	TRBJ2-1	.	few	CASSWLGGANNEQFF	TGTGCCAGCAGCTGGCTGGGTGGGGCTAACAATGAGCAGTTCTTC
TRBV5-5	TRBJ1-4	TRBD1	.	CASSLSGGFNEKLFF	TGTGCCAGCAGCTTGTCAGGGGGGTTCAATGAAAAACTGTTTTTT